The rows below give T cell receptor beta chains drawn from one sample of a study of blood T cells in healthy people across ages. TCRdb itself ran the 5' RACE reads through MiXCR, one entry per CDR3 protein. The repertoire holds 790,000 or so distinct CDR3 sequences, with about 42% as singletons. The sequenced sample consisted of blood. These receptors originate from a man at least 80 years old in good health. Each CDR3 is given with its conserved first and last residue. The D gene is left open where the match is weak. For some rows the clone size is stated as once, few or many, or as a class when expanded; others skip it.

TGTGCCAGCAGGCACCTTACCGGGACAGACCTAGCCAAAAACATTCAGTACTTC,CASRHLTGTDLAKNIQYF,few,18,TRBV27,TRBD1,TRBJ2-4
TGTGCCACCAGTGGTACAGGGTATAGTGAGCAGTTCTTC,CATSGTGYSEQFF,few,13,TRBV24-1,NA,TRBJ2-1
TGTGCCAGCAGCCTTCTGGACAGGGACAATGAGCAGTTCTTC,CASSLLDRDNEQFF,NA,14,TRBV7-8,TRBD1,TRBJ2-1
TGTGCCAGCACCGACGGGGAGAAATTAACTGGGGCCAACGTCCTGACTTTC,CASTDGEKLTGANVLTF,few,17,TRBV6-2/TRBV6-3,NA,TRBJ2-6
TGTGCCAGCAGCTTACAGGGACAGCACACTGAAGCTTTCTTT,CASSLQGQHTEAFF,NA,14,TRBV11-3,TRBD1,TRBJ1-1
TGCAGTGCTAATGATGCAGGGTTCGGGTATGGCTACACCTTC,CSANDAGFGYGYTF,NA,14,TRBV20-1,NA,TRBJ1-2
TGTGCCAGCAGCTTAATTGCTCGGAACACCGGGGAGCTGTTTTTT,CASSLIARNTGELFF,NA,15,TRBV7-9,NA,TRBJ2-2
TGTGCCAGCAGCCAAGAAGTACTAGCGGGCGACTATGGCTACACCTTC,CASSQEVLAGDYGYTF,NA,16,TRBV14,NA,TRBJ1-2
TGCAGTGCTAGTAGCGGGAGCGACCTCTCCTACGAGCAGTACTTC,CSASSGSDLSYEQYF,NA,15,TRBV20-1,TRBD2,TRBJ2-7
TGCAGTGCTACAGTAATAGATACGCAGTATTTT,CSATVIDTQYF,few,11,TRBV20-1,NA,TRBJ2-3
TGTGCCAGCAGCCCCCAGGCGGGCCAAGAGACCCAGTACTTC,CASSPQAGQETQYF,many,14,TRBV7-2,NA,TRBJ2-5
TGTGCCAGCAGCCACGGGCTCGAAAGGCCCCCGGCGGGTGAGCAGTACTTC,CASSHGLERPPAGEQYF,NA,17,TRBV3-1,NA,TRBJ2-5
TGCGCCAGCAGCCCCTCTTTGAGGACCACAGATACGCAGTATTTT,CASSPSLRTTDTQYF,few,15,TRBV5-1,NA,TRBJ2-3
TGTGCCAGCAACGCTCAGGGGTTGAAAGAAAAACTGTTTTTT,CASNAQGLKEKLFF,NA,14,TRBV5-5,NA,TRBJ1-4
TGTGCCAGCAGCTTTCGGACGTTTGAAGCTTTCTTT,CASSFRTFEAFF,NA,12,TRBV11-3,NA,TRBJ1-1
TGTGCCAGCAGCCCCTCCCGGACAGGGGGGGATAACTATGGCTGCACCTTC,CASSPSRTGGDNYGCTF,NA,17,TRBV14,TRBD1,TRBJ1-2
TGTGCCTGCAGTTTTGACCGTGGAAAAGAGACCCAGTACTTC,CACSFDRGKETQYF,NA,14,TRBV12-3/TRBV12-4,NA,TRBJ2-5
TGTGCCAGCAGTGGGGACTACCTCACCTACGAGCAGTACTTC,CASSGDYLTYEQYF,NA,14,TRBV12-3/TRBV12-4,TRBD2,TRBJ2-7
TGTGCCAGCAGTGCTCCGGGACTAGCAGACGAGCAGTTCTTC,CASSAPGLADEQFF,NA,14,TRBV12-3/TRBV12-4,TRBD2,TRBJ2-1
TGCGCCAGCAGCTTTGATAGTGCGGGGGCGACCTCCTACGAGCAGTACTTC,CASSFDSAGATSYEQYF,NA,17,TRBV5-1,NA,TRBJ2-7
TGTGCCAGTATGGAGGGAGGTAACTCCTACAATGAGCAGTTCTTC,CASMEGGNSYNEQFF,many,15,TRBV28,NA,TRBJ2-1
TGCGCCAGCAGGGGGACAGCGGAAGGGGAGCAGTTCTTC,CASRGTAEGEQFF,many,13,TRBV10-2,TRBD1,TRBJ2-1
TGCAGCGTCGAACGGGACGACTCCTACGAGCAGTACTTC,CSVERDDSYEQYF,few,13,TRBV29-1,NA,TRBJ2-7
TGTGCCAGCAGTCCCGGACTAGCGGGGACCCAGTACTTC,CASSPGLAGTQYF,NA,13,TRBV2,TRBD2,TRBJ2-5
TGCAGTGCTAGAGATCGACGGCTAGCGGGAGCTAATGAGCAGTTCTTC,CSARDRRLAGANEQFF,NA,16,TRBV20-1,TRBD2,TRBJ2-1
TGCAGTGCTAGGGGTGTTAGCAATCAGCCCCAGCATTTT,CSARGVSNQPQHF,NA,13,TRBV20-1,NA,TRBJ1-5
TGCGCCAGCAGCCCCACAGGGGTAGAGGAGACCCAGTACTTC,CASSPTGVEETQYF,NA,14,TRBV5-1,TRBD1,TRBJ2-5
TGCGCCAGCAGTGAGTCTGTCCTCGGGGGCTACACCTTC,CASSESVLGGYTF,NA,13,TRBV10-1,NA,TRBJ1-2
TGTGCCAGCAGCGGCGGTGGGACAGGGGGCCTAGTAGCTTTCTTT,CASSGGGTGGLVAFF,NA,15,TRBV5-5,TRBD1,TRBJ1-1
TGCAGTGCTAGAGACGGGGGGCCTAGTTTCGGGCAGTACTTC,CSARDGGPSFGQYF,NA,14,TRBV20-1,NA,TRBJ2-7
TGTGCCAGCAGCTCCCTAGCGGGAGCGCCGGAGGAGCAGTTCTTC,CASSSLAGAPEEQFF,few,15,TRBV5-6,TRBD2,TRBJ2-1
TGTGCCAGCAGCCAAGAGAGGGAACGCTACGAGCAGTACTTC,CASSQERERYEQYF,NA,14,TRBV14,NA,TRBJ2-7
TGTGCTAGTGGTTTGGCCCGGGACAGCAAGAACACCGGGGAGCTGTTTTTT,CASGLARDSKNTGELFF,NA,17,TRBV12-5,TRBD1,TRBJ2-2
TGCAGTGCTACCCTGGGCCAGGCCCGATACTATGGCTACACCTTC,CSATLGQARYYGYTF,NA,15,TRBV20-1,NA,TRBJ1-2
TGTGCCAGCAGCTCGTCCTCTACCCCATACGAGCAGTACTTC,CASSSSSTPYEQYF,NA,14,TRBV12-3/TRBV12-4,NA,TRBJ2-7
TGCAGCGTTGAAGGACAGGGGTTCTACGAGCAGTACTTC,CSVEGQGFYEQYF,many,13,TRBV29-1,TRBD1,TRBJ2-7